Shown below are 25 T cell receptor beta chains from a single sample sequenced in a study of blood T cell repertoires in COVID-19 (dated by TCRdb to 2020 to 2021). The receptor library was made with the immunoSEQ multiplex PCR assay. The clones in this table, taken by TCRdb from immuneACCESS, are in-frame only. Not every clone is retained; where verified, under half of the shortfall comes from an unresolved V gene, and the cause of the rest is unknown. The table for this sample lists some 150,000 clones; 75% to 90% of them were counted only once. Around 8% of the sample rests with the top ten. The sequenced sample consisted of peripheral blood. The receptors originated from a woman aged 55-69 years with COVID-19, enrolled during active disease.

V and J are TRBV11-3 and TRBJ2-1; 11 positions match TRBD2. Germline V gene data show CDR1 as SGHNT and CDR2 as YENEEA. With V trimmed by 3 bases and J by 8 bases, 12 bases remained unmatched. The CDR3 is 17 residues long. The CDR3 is CASSFSSLAGGGYEQFF. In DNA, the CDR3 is TGTGCCAGCAGCTTCTCTTCTCTAGCGGGGGGAGGATATGAGCAGTTCTTC.

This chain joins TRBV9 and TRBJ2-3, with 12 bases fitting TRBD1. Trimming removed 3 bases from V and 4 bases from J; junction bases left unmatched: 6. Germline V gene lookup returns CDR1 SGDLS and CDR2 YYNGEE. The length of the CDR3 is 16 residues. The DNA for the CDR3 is TGTGCCAGCAGCGCCCCGGGACAGGGGGCGGCAGATACGCAGTATTTT. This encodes CASSAPGQGAADTQYF.

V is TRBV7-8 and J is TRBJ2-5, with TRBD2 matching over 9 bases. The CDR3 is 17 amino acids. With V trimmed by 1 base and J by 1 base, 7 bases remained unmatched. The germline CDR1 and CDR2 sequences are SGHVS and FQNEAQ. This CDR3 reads CASSLELERGAQETQYF. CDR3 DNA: TGTGCCAGCAGCTTAGAGTTGGAGCGGGGGGCCCAAGAGACCCAGTACTTC.

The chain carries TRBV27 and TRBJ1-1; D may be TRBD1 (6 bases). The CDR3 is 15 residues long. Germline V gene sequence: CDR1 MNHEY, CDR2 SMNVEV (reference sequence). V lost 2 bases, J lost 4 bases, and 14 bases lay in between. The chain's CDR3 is CASSLIATGLTEAFF. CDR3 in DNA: TGTGCCAGCAGTTTAATTGCGACAGGCCTCACTGAAGCTTTCTTT.

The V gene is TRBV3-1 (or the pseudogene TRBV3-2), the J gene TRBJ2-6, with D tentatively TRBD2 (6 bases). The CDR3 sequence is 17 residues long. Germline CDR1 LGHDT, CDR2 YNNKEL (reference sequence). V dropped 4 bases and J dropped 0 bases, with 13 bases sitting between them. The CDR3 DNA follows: TGTGCCAGCAGCCTCCCGGGACTCTACTCTGGGGCCAACGTCCTGACTTTC. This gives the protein CASSLPGLYSGANVLTF.

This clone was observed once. CDR3 coding DNA: TGTGCCAGCAGCCAAGGCGGTAGCCCCAATGAGCAGTTCTTC. This gives the protein CASSQGGSPNEQFF. This rearrangement joins TRBV4-2 to TRBJ2-1; the D is unclear. The CDR3 sequence is 14 residues long. Looked up from germline, CDR1 is LGHNA and CDR2 is YNFKEQ. V gave up 1 base and J gave up 6 bases, with 10 bases separating them.

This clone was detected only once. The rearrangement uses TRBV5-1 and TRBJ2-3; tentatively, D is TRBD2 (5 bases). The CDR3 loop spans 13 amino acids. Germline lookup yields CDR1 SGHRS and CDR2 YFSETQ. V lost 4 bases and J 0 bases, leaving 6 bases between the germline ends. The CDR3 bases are TGCGCCAGCAGCACGGGGAGCACAGATACGCAGTATTTT. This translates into CASSTGSTDTQYF.

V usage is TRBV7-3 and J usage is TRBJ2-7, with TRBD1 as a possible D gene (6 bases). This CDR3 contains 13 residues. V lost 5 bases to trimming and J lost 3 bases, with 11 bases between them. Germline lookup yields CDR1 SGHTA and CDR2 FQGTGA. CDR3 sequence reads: CASSPGASYEQYF. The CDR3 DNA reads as TGTGCCAGCAGCCCAGGGGCCAGCTACGAGCAGTACTTC.

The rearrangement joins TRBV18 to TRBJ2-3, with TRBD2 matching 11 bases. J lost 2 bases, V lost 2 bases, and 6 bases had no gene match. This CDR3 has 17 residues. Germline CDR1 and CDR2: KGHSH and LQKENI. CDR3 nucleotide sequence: TGTGCCAGCTCACCATATCCTAGCGGGGGGTCCACAGATACGCAGTATTTT. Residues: CASSPYPSGGSTDTQYF.

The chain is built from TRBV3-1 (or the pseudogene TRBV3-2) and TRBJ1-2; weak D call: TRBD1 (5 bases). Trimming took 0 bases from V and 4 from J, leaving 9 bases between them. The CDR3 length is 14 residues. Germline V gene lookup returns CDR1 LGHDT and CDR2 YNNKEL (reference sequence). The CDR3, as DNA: TGTGCCAGCAGCCAAGATCTAAGGGGCTATGGCTACACCTTC. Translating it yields CASSQDLRGYGYTF.

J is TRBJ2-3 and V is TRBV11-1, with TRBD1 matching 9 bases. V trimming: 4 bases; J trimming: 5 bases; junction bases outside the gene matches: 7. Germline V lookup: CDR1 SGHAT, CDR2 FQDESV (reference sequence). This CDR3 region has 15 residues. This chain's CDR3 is CASSSVPGQGDTQYF. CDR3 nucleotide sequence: TGTGCCAGCAGCTCCGTCCCGGGACAGGGAGATACGCAGTATTTT.

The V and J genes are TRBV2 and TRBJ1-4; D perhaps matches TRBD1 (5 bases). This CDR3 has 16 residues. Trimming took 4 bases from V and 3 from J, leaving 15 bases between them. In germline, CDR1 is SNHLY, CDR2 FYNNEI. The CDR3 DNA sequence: TGTGCCAGCAGTGGCCAGGGCCCCGCGGCTAATGAAAAACTGTTTTTT. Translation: CASSGQGPAANEKLFF.

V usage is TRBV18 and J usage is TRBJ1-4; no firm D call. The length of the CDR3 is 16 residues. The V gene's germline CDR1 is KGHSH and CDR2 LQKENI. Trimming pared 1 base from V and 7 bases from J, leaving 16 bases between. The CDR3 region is CASSPLTAGHGEKLFF. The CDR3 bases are TGTGCCAGCTCACCACTCACCGCGGGTCATGGTGAAAAACTGTTTTTT.

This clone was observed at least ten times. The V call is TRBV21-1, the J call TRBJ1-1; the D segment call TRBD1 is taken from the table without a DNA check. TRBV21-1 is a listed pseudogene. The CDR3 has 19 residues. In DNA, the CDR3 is TGTGCCGGCAGCAAAAGCAACCTAAGGACAGGGGAGCCCCACACTGAAGCTTTCTTT. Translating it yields CAGSKSNLRTGEPHTEAFF.

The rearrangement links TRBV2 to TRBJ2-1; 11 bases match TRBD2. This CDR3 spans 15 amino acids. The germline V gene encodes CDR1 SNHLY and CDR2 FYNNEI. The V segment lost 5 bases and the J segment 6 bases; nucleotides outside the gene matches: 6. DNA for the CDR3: TGTGCCAGCAGTCTCTCTAGCGGGGGGTTCAATGAGCAGTTCTTC. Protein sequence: CASSLSSGGFNEQFF.

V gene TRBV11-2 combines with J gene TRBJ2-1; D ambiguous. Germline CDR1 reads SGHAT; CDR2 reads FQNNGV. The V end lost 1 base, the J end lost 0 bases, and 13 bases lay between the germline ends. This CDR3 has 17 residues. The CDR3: CASSLGRPNLSYNEQFF. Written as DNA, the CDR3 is TGTGCCAGCAGCTTAGGTCGTCCTAATCTCTCCTACAATGAGCAGTTCTTC.

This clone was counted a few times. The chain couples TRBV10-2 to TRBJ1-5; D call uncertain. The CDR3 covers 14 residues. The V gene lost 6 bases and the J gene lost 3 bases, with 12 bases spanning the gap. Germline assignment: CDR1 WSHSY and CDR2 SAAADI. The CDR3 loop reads CASSGMGHNQPQHF. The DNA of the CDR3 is TGCGCCAGCAGCGGGATGGGCCACAATCAGCCCCAGCATTTT.

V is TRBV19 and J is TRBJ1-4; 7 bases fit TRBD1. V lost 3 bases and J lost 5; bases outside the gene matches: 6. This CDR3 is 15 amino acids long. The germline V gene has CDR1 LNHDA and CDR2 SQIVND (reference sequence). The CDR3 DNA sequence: TGTGCCAGTAGTATTAGGGGGCCACGCAATGAAAAACTGTTTTTT. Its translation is CASSIRGPRNEKLFF.

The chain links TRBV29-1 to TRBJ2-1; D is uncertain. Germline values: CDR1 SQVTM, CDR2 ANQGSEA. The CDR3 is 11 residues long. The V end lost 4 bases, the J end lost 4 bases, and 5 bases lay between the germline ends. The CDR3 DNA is TGCAGCGTTGCCTATTACAATGAGCAGTTCTTC. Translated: CSVAYYNEQFF.

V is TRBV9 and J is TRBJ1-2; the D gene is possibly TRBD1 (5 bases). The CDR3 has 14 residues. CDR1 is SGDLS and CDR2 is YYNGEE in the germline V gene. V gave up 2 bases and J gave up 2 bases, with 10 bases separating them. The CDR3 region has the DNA TGTGCCAGCAGCGTTGGAGCAGGGAACTATGGCTACACCTTC. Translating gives CASSVGAGNYGYTF.

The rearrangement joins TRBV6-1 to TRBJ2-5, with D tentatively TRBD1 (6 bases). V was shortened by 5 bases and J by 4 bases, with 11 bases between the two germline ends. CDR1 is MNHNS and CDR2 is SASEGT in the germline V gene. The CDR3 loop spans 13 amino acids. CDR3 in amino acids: CASSFRGVETQYF. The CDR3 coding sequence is TGTGCCAGCAGTTTCAGGGGCGTAGAGACCCAGTACTTC.

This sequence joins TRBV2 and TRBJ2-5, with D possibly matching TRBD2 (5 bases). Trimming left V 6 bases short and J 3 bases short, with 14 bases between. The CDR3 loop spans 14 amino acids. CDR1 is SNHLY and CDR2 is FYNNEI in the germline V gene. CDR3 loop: CASRASGSEETQYF. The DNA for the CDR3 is TGTGCCAGCAGGGCCTCGGGATCCGAAGAGACCCAGTACTTC.

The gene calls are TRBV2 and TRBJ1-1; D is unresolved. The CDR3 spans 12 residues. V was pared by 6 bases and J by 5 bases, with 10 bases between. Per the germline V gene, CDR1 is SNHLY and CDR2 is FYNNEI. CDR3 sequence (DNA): TGTGCCAGCAGGACTAGCTGGACTGAAGCTTTCTTT. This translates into CASRTSWTEAFF.

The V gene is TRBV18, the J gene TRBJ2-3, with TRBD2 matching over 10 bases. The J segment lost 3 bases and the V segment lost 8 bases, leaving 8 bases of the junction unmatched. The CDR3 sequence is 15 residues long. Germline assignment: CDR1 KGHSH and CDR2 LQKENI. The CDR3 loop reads CASPLNSGGTDTQYF. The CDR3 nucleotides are TGTGCCAGCCCATTAAATAGCGGGGGGACAGATACGCAGTATTTT.

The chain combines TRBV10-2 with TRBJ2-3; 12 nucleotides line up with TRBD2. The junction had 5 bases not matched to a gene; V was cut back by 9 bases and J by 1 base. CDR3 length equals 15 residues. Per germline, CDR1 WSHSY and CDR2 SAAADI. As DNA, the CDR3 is TGCGCCAGTAGGACTAGCGGGGCGCGCACAGATACGCAGTATTTT. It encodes CASRTSGARTDTQYF.